The following is a T cell receptor beta chain sequence with its context. The clone's antigen remains unknown. Base qualities are not at hand, and no much larger clone is one base apart. Patients with autoimmune disease history or receiving systemic immunosuppression were excluded from the trial. Peripheral blood for TCR sequencing was drawn from every dose cohort at baseline, at cycle 4 day 1 and at cycle 7 day 1. Samples came from an open-label, multicenter, first-in-human phase I dose-escalation trial of ivuxolimab. Adults with locally advanced or metastatic melanoma, renal cell, hepatocellular, or head and neck squamous cell carcinoma were enrolled in the trial. Before TCR sequencing, CD4+ T cells and CD8+ T cells were sorted from peripheral blood as separate populations. V loses 5 bases of germline sequence and J loses 4 bases, and the interval between the two ends is 23 bases. The CDR3 spans 17 residues, from the cysteine through the phenylalanine. Of the read, only the CDR3 DNA is kept; its 51 bases are in frame from base 1. Sequences LNHDA (CDR1) and SQIVND (CDR2) are obtained from the germline V gene (reference sequence).

Genomic DNA was extracted from sorted cells for sequencing of the TCRbeta CDR3 region. The immunoSEQ Assay was used to sequence the TCRbeta CDR3 regions. In its TCRdb copy, this immuneACCESS table keeps in-frame sequences only and misses some clones. Where compared with another copy, unresolved V genes explain less than half of these, and the others have no known cause. In this sample the table shows about 10,000 clones, over 60% of which occur a single time. The ten largest clones add up to approximately 21% of the sample. The data originate from a study of OX40 agonist ivuxolimab in advanced cancers. About the study as a whole: The costimulatory receptor OX40 (CD134) was targeted by ivuxolimab, a fully human IgG2 agonistic monoclonal antibody. Intravenous ivuxolimab was administered to patients every 2 weeks at six dose levels: 0.01, 0.1, 0.3, 1.5, 3 and 10 mg/kg. Of the approximately 54 patients in dose escalation, approximately 20 had hepatocellular carcinoma, about 15 had melanoma, 9 had renal cell carcinoma and 9 had head and neck cancer. In the dose-escalation cohort, more than 80% of patients were male, and the mean age was roughly 56 years with a range of roughly 23 to 79. Patients were allowed to have had prior anti-PD-1, anti-PD-L1 or anti-CTLA-4 therapy, and 40% to 45% of the dose-escalation patients had previously received checkpoint inhibitors. Partial responses occurred in three dose-escalation patients: two with cutaneous melanoma and one with hepatocellular carcinoma. The purpose of peripheral TCRbeta sequencing was to test whether ivuxolimab changed TCR sequence diversity and led to clonal T-cell expansion. The paper describes the monotherapy dose-escalation part (N of about 50 patients) of the phase I trial of ivuxolimab.

What the work shows at the level of the full study, not this receptor alone: Low levels of normalized T-cell clonal expansion were also seen in some patients who did not respond. Which antigens the clonally expanded peripheral T cells were specific for was not determined. Clonal expansion of both CD4+ and CD8+ blood T cells was observed from baseline to week 6 at doses 0.1 to 3.0 mg/kg. In the 0.1-3.0 mg/kg groups, partial responders were among the patients with the lowest normalized peripheral clonal expansion, particularly in CD8+ T cells. After ivuxolimab, expanded clones were on average more numerous among CD8+ T cells than among CD4+ T cells.

This clonotype was obtained from an adult with an advanced solid tumor such as melanoma, head and neck, liver or kidney cancer. The sequence is built from TRBV19 and TRBJ1-2; the D segment cannot be called with confidence. The sequencing used CD4+ or CD8+ T cells sorted from blood, collected in a trial of the OX40 agonist ivuxolimab. The CDR3 reads CASSPIYGSSTGYGYTF. In nucleotide form, the sequence is TGTGCCAGTAGTCCGATCTACGGGTCCTCTACGGGCTATGGCTACACCTTC.